One and the same sample provided the 21 T cell receptor beta chains below, sequenced in a study of tumor-infiltrating lymphocytes in glioblastoma multiforme. Three nested ARM-PCR rounds with V-beta and C-beta primers built TCRB libraries. TCRdb analysed the multiplex PCR reads with MiXCR anew, one entry per CDR3 protein. The sample contains under 15,000 distinct CDR3 sequences, 64% of which appear only once. What was sequenced was brain tumor tissue. The receptors were sampled from a male donor with glioblastoma.

The chain couples TRBV7-9 to TRBJ2-3; unclear D gene. The germline V gene has CDR1 SEHNR and CDR2 FQNEAQ (reference sequence). V was pared by 2 bases and J by 3 bases, with 15 bases between. The CDR3 totals 16 residues. CDR3 sequence reads: CASSLPEPSETDTQYF. The CDR3, as DNA: TGTGCCAGCAGCTTACCCGAACCGTCAGAAACAGATACGCAGTATTTT.

Regarding this clonotype: It is likely a read error, because the conserved phenylalanine at the end of the CDR3 is missing. The V call is TRBV10-3, the J call TRBJ1-3; D gene ambiguous. Deletions cut 1 base from V and 4 bases from J, with 8 bases between. This CDR3 spans 14 amino acids. Germline assignment: CDR1 ENHRY and CDR2 SYGVKD. Written as DNA, the CDR3 is TGTGCCATCAGTGAGTACGCACAGGGAAACACCATATATTCT. This encodes CAISEYAQGNTIYS.

This clonotype has a single count. This chain joins TRBV12-3 or TRBV12-4 and TRBJ2-5; D is undetermined. The CDR3 is made up of 14 amino acids. Trimming stripped 11 bases from V and 5 bases from J, with 21 bases between. The CDR3 bases are TGTGCCTGCATTTTAAGTTACGCCGGGGAGACCCAGTACTTC. Translating it yields CACILSYAGETQYF.

Remarks on this clonotype: Since no conserved phenylalanine or tryptophan closes the CDR3, a read error is the likely cause. It is unclear where the CDR3 begins or ends on the DNA, so no DNA is shown, and the CDR3 is as TCRdb lists it. The CDR3: CASSFGGGITGELLL. The chain uses TRBV6-6 and TRBJ2-2; the table gives TRBD2 as D, unverified against the DNA. The CDR3 is 15 residues long, counting both termini. CDR1 is MNHNY, CDR2 SVGAGI, per germline (reference sequence).

This clonotype was observed at least ten times. The V call is TRBV18, the J call TRBJ1-1, with D maybe TRBD1 (6 bases). V shed 4 bases and J shed 2 bases, with 11 bases lying between them. The germline V gene has CDR1 KGHSH and CDR2 LQKENI. The CDR3 has 14 amino acids. This CDR3 reads CASSLRDTNTEAFF. For the CDR3, the DNA is TGTGCCAGCTCACTACGGGACACTAACACTGAAGCTTTCTTT.

About this clonotype itself: An end of the junction does not agree with germline; a read error may underlie this. The J gene is TRBJ2-7, the V gene TRBV20-1; D is undetermined. This CDR3 is 12 amino acids long. CDR1 DFQATT and CDR2 SNEGSKA come from the germline V gene (reference sequence). This CDR3 reads CSVREEGYEQYF. The CDR3 DNA follows: TGCAGTGTTAGAGAAGAAGGCTACGAGCAATACTTC.

The rearrangement links TRBV29-1 to TRBJ1-1; TRBD1 agrees at 7 bases. Germline lookup yields CDR1 SQVTM and CDR2 ANQGSEA. CDR3 length: 15 amino acids. V lost 0 bases and J lost 4; bases outside the gene matches: 8. CDR3 nucleotide sequence: TGCAGCGTTGAAGACCGGGGCAGGGGGGGCACTGAAGCTTTCTTT. Residues: CSVEDRGRGGTEAFF.

Notes on this clonotype: An end of the junction differs from the germline gene, which may be a read error. J is TRBJ2-7 and V is TRBV29-1; 7 bases are shared with TRBD1. The CDR3 totals 13 residues. Germline V gene lookup returns CDR1 SQVTM and CDR2 ANQGSEA. The CDR3 DNA reads TGCAGCGCTACCGGAACAGGGGATTACGAGCAATACTTC. This translates into CSATGTGDYEQYF.

Details on this clonotype: The junction does not match germline at one end; this may be a read error. This chain links TRBV12-3 or TRBV12-4 with TRBJ2-1, with 7 bases fitting TRBD2. This CDR3 contains 15 residues. CDR3 sequence: CPSSSREGIWAEQFF. The CDR3 region has the DNA TGTCCCAGCAGCTCCAGGGAGGGGATTTGGGCTGAGCAATTCTTC.

The V call is TRBV5-1, the J call TRBJ2-7, with 7 nucleotides matching TRBD2. Germline V gives CDR1 SGHRS, CDR2 YFSETQ. After removal of 4 bases from V and 0 bases from J, the junction contained 7 bases not matched to a gene. CDR3 length: 15 amino acids. CDR3 sequence (DNA): TGCGCCAGCAGCCTGGGTTCTAGCGGCTCCTACGAGCAGTACGTC. Translated: CASSLGSSGSYEQYV.

The CDR3 DNA follows: TGTGCCAGCAGCTTAATGGGAGGCACCACAGATACGCAGTATTTT. Translated, it gives CASSLMGGTTDTQYF. V usage is TRBV7-9 and J usage is TRBJ2-3; D might be TRBD2 (6 bases). Trimming cost V 2 bases and J 2 bases, with 11 bases left between them. The germline V gene has CDR1 SEHNR and CDR2 FQNEAQ (reference sequence). The CDR3 has 15 amino acids.

As concerns this clonotype: Because it lacks the conserved phenylalanine or tryptophan at the end, this CDR3 is likely a read error. The limits of the CDR3 on the DNA are not certain, so only TCRdb's listed CDR3 is given. The chain uses TRBV29-1 and TRBJ1-6; the table's D gene call, TRBD1, was not cross checked with the DNA. From its first to its last residue, the CDR3 has 13 amino acids. CDR1 is SQVTM and CDR2 is ANQGSEA in the germline V gene. CDR3: CSAARDRESPLHL.

About this clonotype itself: Compared with germline, one end of the junction differs, possibly owing to a read error. The V call is TRBV11-2, the J call TRBJ2-2, with 7 bases fitting TRBD2. CDR3 size: 20 residues. Looked up from germline, CDR1 is SGHAT and CDR2 is FQNNGV. The CDR3 protein is CASTSSFGQGLAVNTGELFF. CDR3 in DNA: TGTGCAAGCACCTCCTCATTCGGCCAAGGGCTAGCGGTAAACACCGGGGAACTGTTTTTT.

Concerning this clonotype: Mismatch with germline at one junction end may stem from a read error. The chain carries TRBV6-5 and TRBJ2-1; D possibly corresponds to TRBD2 (6 bases). The germline V gene has CDR1 MNHEY and CDR2 SVGAGI. The CDR3 extends over 15 amino acids. Here the CDR3 reads CASSLITGEFNEQFF. In nucleotides, the CDR3 is TGTGCCAGCAGTTTGATAACGGGAGAGTTCAATGAGCAATTCTTC.

Comments on this clonotype: At one end the junction does not follow the germline gene, possibly because of a read error. The chain employs TRBV20-1 and TRBJ1-3; 9 bases are shared with TRBD1. Germline assignment: CDR1 DFQATT and CDR2 SNEGSKA (reference sequence). The CDR3 length is 13 residues. Here the CDR3 reads CSAPQGAENIIYF. The CDR3 DNA reads TGCAGTGCTCCACAGGGGGCTGAAAACATCATATATTTT.

The rearrangement links TRBV29-1 to TRBJ1-2; D unclear. CDR3 length equals 10 residues. Per the germline V gene, CDR1 is SQVTM and CDR2 is ANQGSEA. Trimming removed 4 bases from V and 4 bases from J, with 4 bases in between. The CDR3 region has the DNA TGCAGCGTTGCTACCTATGGCTACACCTTC. It is translated as CSVATYGYTF.

As for this clonotype: The junction shows a germline mismatch at one end, possibly a read error. The CDR3 protein is CSARKAAGSYNKQFF. CDR3 coding DNA: TGCAGTGCTAGAAAGGCAGCAGGCTCCTACAATAAGCAGTTCTTC. V is TRBV20-1 and J is TRBJ2-1; no reliable D call. Germline V gene sequence: CDR1 DFQATT, CDR2 SNEGSKA (reference sequence). The CDR3 totals 15 residues.

This clonotype was observed a handful of times. A read error may explain this, as a much larger clone is one base away. J is TRBJ2-1 and V is TRBV28; maybe TRBD1 (6 bases). With 6 bases removed from V and 5 bases from J, the gap between germline ends came to 11 bases. CDR3 length: 13 amino acids. Germline V CDR1 and CDR2: MDHEN, SYDVKM. CDR3 residues: CASRMDSDNEQFF. The CDR3 bases are TGTGCCAGCAGAATGGACAGCGACAATGAGCAGTTCTTC.

The V and J genes are TRBV4-2 and TRBJ2-7; D is unresolved. V was cut by 3 bases and J by 9 bases, with 15 bases left in between. Germline V lookup: CDR1 LGHNA, CDR2 YNFKEQ. CDR3 length equals 13 residues. The CDR3 sequence: CASSHLTSYMQYF. CDR3 DNA sequence: TGTGCCAGCAGCCATCTTACAAGTTACATGCAGTACTTC.

Turning to this clonotype: A junction end diverges from the germline sequence, so it may reflect a read error. CDR3 DNA: TGTGCCAGCAGTTACACGACTAGCGGGGCATGCACAGATGCGCAGTGTTTT. It codes for CASSYTTSGACTDAQCF. The chain joins TRBV6-2 or TRBV6-3 to TRBJ2-3, with 11 bases that match TRBD2. The CDR3 consists of 17 residues. CDR1 is MNHEY and CDR2 is SVGEGT in the germline V gene.

With respect to this clonotype: A much larger clone differs by one base, so this may be a read error. Without the conserved terminal phenylalanine or tryptophan, this CDR3 likely stems from a read error. This chain connects TRBV6-1 to TRBJ1-5; perhaps TRBD1 as D (5 bases). V shed 6 bases and J shed 6 bases, with 15 bases lying between them. Germline values: CDR1 MNHNS, CDR2 SASEGT. The CDR3 covers 14 residues. The CDR3 is CASRRVWGGQPQHS. CDR3 sequence (DNA): TGTGCCAGCAGAAGGGTCTGGGGGGGTCAGCCCCAGCATTCT.